The 24 T cell receptor beta chains below all came from one sample that was sequenced in a study of identical twins. MiXCR, run by TCRdb on the 5' RACE reads, gives a single entry per CDR3 protein. The sample includes more than 400,000 distinct CDR3 sequences, 12% to 15% of them seen just once. These data are also associated with another study on yellow fever vaccine responses in identical twins.

The source material was CD4+ T cells sorted from blood. The receptors originated from a woman aged 18-29 years in good health.

This clonotype appeared many times. The CDR3 DNA sequence: TGTGCCAGCAGTTTACGAGGGACCGCAGAGACCCAGTACTTC. Translating gives CASSLRGTAETQYF. The gene calls are TRBV12-3 or TRBV12-4 and TRBJ2-5, with D perhaps being TRBD1 or TRBD2 (5 bases each). Trimming stripped 2 bases from V and 4 bases from J, with 11 bases between. The CDR3 loop spans 14 amino acids.

This clonotype appeared a few times. The chain employs TRBV12-3 or TRBV12-4 and TRBJ2-4; the match to TRBD2 covers 10 bases. V shed 2 bases and J 1 base; nucleotides not matched to a gene: 5. CDR3 length: 17 residues. CDR3 bases: TGTGCCAGCAGTTTACCCAAGCGGGAGGGGGCCAAAAACATTCAGTACTTC. This gives the protein CASSLPKREGAKNIQYF.

This clonotype was counted once. The rearrangement joins TRBV25-1 to TRBJ1-4; no clear D gene. Trimming removed 8 bases at V and 3 bases at J, with 7 bases between. CDR1 MGHDK and CDR2 SYGVNS come from the germline V gene. This CDR3 region has 12 residues. CDR3 loop: CASADSNEKLFF. The CDR3, as DNA: TGTGCCAGCGCCGATTCTAATGAAAAACTGTTTTTT.

The chain recombines TRBV12-3 or TRBV12-4 with TRBJ2-5; the D is unclear. This CDR3 spans 13 amino acids. With 4 bases removed from V and 5 bases from J, the gap between germline ends came to 11 bases. CDR3 DNA: TGTGCCAGCAGTTGGGCAGTCCCCGAGACCCAGTACTTC. It translates to CASSWAVPETQYF.

This clonotype was picked up a small number of times. The chain uses TRBV10-3 and TRBJ2-2; tentatively, D is TRBD1 or TRBD2 (5 bases each). Trimming took 4 bases from V and 2 from J, leaving 17 bases between them. Per the germline V gene, CDR1 is ENHRY and CDR2 is SYGVKD. The CDR3 consists of 17 residues. The CDR3 nucleotides read TGTGCCATCAGTGGAGGGGCGCCCATGACAAACACCGGGGAGCTGTTTTTT. Translation gives CAISGGAPMTNTGELFF.

This sequence joins TRBV7-9 and TRBJ1-1, with D possibly being TRBD1 (6 bases). CDR1 SEHNR and CDR2 FQNEAQ come from the germline V gene (reference sequence). V was shortened by 5 bases and J by 6 bases, with 19 bases between the two germline ends. The CDR3 sequence is 15 residues long. The CDR3 sequence: CASSPPSGGPSEAFF. The DNA of the CDR3 is TGTGCCAGCAGCCCCCCCAGTGGGGGCCCATCTGAAGCTTTCTTT.

The V gene is TRBV20-1, the J gene TRBJ2-5; 12 bases map to TRBD1. The V and J ends lost 5 bases and 6 bases, in that order; junction bases with no gene match: 4. Per the germline V gene, CDR1 is DFQATT and CDR2 is SNEGSKA (reference sequence). The CDR3 totals 13 residues. CDR3 sequence: CSAEGTGGKTQYF. CDR3 nucleotide sequence: TGCAGTGCTGAGGGGACAGGGGGCAAGACCCAGTACTTC.

The sample holds a few counts of this clonotype. This chain joins TRBV29-1 and TRBJ1-1, with 10 bases identical to TRBD1. Germline V lookup: CDR1 SQVTM, CDR2 ANQGSEA. Unmatched junction bases numbered 10, after V lost 2 bases and J lost 1 base. The CDR3 is 17 amino acids. CDR3 in amino acids: CSVEQHTGTGENTEAFF. The DNA of the CDR3 is TGCAGCGTTGAACAGCATACCGGGACAGGGGAGAACACTGAAGCTTTCTTT.

This clonotype was counted only a few times. The V call is TRBV6-6, the J call TRBJ2-5; D assignment may be TRBD1 or TRBD2 (6 bases each). The germline V gene encodes CDR1 MNHNY and CDR2 SVGAGI (reference sequence). The CDR3 is 18 amino acids. V was clipped by 5 bases and J by 0 bases, with 22 bases between them. The CDR3 nucleotides read TGTGCCAGCAGTCCCATCCCCTCCAGGGGAGGCCACCAAGAGACCCAGTACTTC. Translated: CASSPIPSRGGHQETQYF.

This clonotype was picked up a small number of times. The V gene is TRBV25-1, the J gene TRBJ2-7; 11 bases align to TRBD2. V lost 3 bases to trimming and J lost 2 bases; unmatched junction nucleotides: 6. The CDR3 runs 16 residues. CDR1 MGHDK and CDR2 SYGVNS come from the germline V gene. The CDR3 DNA reads as TGTGCCAGCAGTGACATAACTAGCGGGAGCACCTACGAGCAGTACTTC. Translation: CASSDITSGSTYEQYF.

This clonotype was observed a handful of times. This sequence joins TRBV11-3 and TRBJ2-2; TRBD2 matches at 7 bases. The CDR3 is 21 amino acids. With 5 bases clipped from V and 0 bases from J, the junction kept 21 bases outside the gene matches. The germline V gene has CDR1 SGHNT and CDR2 YENEEA. CDR3 DNA: TGTGCCAGCAGCCACACACTAATAAGGGCTAGCGGCGTCCCGAACACCGGGGAGCTGTTTTTT. This gives the protein CASSHTLIRASGVPNTGELFF.

This clonotype was counted ten times or more. The V call is TRBV10-3, the J call TRBJ2-3, with D tentatively TRBD1 (5 bases). Trimming took 2 bases from V and 5 from J, leaving 8 bases between them. The CDR3 totals 13 residues. CDR1 and CDR2 from the germline V gene are ENHRY and SYGVKD. The CDR3 DNA follows: TGTGCCATCAGTGAGAGGGGCGGAGATACGCAGTATTTT. Translation: CAISERGGDTQYF.

This clonotype was recorded at least ten times. V usage is TRBV7-2 and J usage is TRBJ2-2; TRBD2 aligns across 9 bases. Germline trimming cut 2 bases from V and 5 bases from J; bases unmatched to any gene: 9. This CDR3 is 17 amino acids long. In germline, CDR1 is SGHTA, CDR2 FQGNSA. The CDR3 nucleotides read TGTGCCAGCAGCTTAATGGATAGCGGGAGTGGTACCGGGGAGCTGTTTTTT. It codes for CASSLMDSGSGTGELFF.

This clonotype was found many times. This rearrangement joins TRBV10-2 to TRBJ2-4, with a possible D match to TRBD2 (5 bases). CDR3 length equals 16 residues. The V gene lost 3 bases and the J gene lost 1 base, with 13 bases spanning the gap. Germline V gene sequence: CDR1 WSHSY, CDR2 SAAADI. The CDR3 nucleotides are TGCGCCAGCAGTGACTTGGGGAGTTCGGCCAAAAACATTCAGTACTTC. It encodes CASSDLGSSAKNIQYF.

V and J are TRBV12-3 or TRBV12-4 and TRBJ2-7; D not certain. The ends were cut back, 6 bases at V and 3 bases at J, with 9 bases in the middle. There are 12 residues in the CDR3. The CDR3 DNA reads as TGTGCCAGCAGCCAGGACGGCTACGAGCAGTACTTC. It yields the protein CASSQDGYEQYF.

This clonotype was observed a handful of times. V gene TRBV28 combines with J gene TRBJ2-7; D not resolved. V lost 6 bases and J 3 bases, leaving 18 bases between the germline ends. The length of the CDR3 is 15 residues. Germline lookup yields CDR1 MDHEN and CDR2 SYDVKM. Here the CDR3 DNA reads TGTGCCAGCAGATCGATCCAGGTTGTCTTCTACGAGCAGTACGTC. As protein: CASRSIQVVFYEQYV.

In its sample, this clonotype was seen a few times. This chain connects TRBV11-2 to TRBJ2-3; the D gene is possibly TRBD2 (6 bases). Germline V gene lookup returns CDR1 SGHAT and CDR2 FQNNGV. CDR3 length: 17 amino acids. V lost 5 bases to trimming and J lost 2 bases, with 20 bases between them. The CDR3 DNA is TGTGCCAGCAGCCTACACACTAGCCCGTCTGCCACAGATACGCAGTATTTT. The encoded protein is CASSLHTSPSATDTQYF.

This chain links TRBV5-8 with TRBJ1-6; no clear D. The CDR3 is 13 residues long. Germline V gene data show CDR1 as SGHTS and CDR2 as YDEGEE. V was trimmed by 9 bases and J by 7 bases, leaving 14 bases between them. The DNA for the CDR3 is TGTGCCACCATACATCAGCCGAATTCACCCCTCCACTTT. This gives the protein CATIHQPNSPLHF.

The V call is TRBV15, the J call TRBJ2-7; the match to TRBD1 covers 9 bases. CDR3 length: 14 amino acids. The germline gives CDR1 LNHNV, CDR2 YYDKDF (reference sequence). V was pared by 2 bases and J by 4 bases, with 3 bases of the junction left unmatched. CDR3 amino acids: CATSRPGQGYEQYF. CDR3 bases: TGTGCCACCAGCAGACCGGGACAGGGTTACGAGCAGTACTTC. Complete variable domain (other parts from reference TRBV15 and TRBJ2-7): DAMVIQNPRYQVTQFGKPVTLSCSQTLNHNVMYWYQQKSSQAPKLLFHYYDKDFNNEADTPDNFQSRRPNTSFCFLDIRSPGLGDTAMYLCATSRPGQGYEQYFGPGTRLTVT.

Many counts were recorded for this clonotype. The chain employs TRBV10-3 and TRBJ2-5; D may correspond to TRBD1 or TRBD2 (5 bases each). V gave up 6 bases and J gave up 4 bases, with 18 bases separating them. This CDR3 region has 15 residues. CDR1 ENHRY and CDR2 SYGVKD come from the germline V gene. The CDR3 spells CAISPSPSQGETQYF. The CDR3 DNA sequence: TGTGCCATCAGCCCTAGCCCCTCCCAGGGAGAGACCCAGTACTTC.

A few counts support this clonotype. The chain combines TRBV5-5 with TRBJ2-1; tentative D call: TRBD2 (6 bases). The germline gives CDR1 SGHKS, CDR2 YYEKEE (reference sequence). The CDR3 sequence is 16 residues long. V was clipped by 2 bases and J by 3 bases, with 15 bases between them. CDR3: CASSFGGPFSYNEQFF. In DNA, the CDR3 is TGTGCCAGCAGCTTCGGAGGGCCGTTTAGCTACAATGAGCAGTTCTTC.

This clonotype was seen a few times. J is TRBJ1-5 and V is TRBV6-1; TRBD1 might be the D (5 bases). CDR3 size: 15 residues. The ends were cut back, 4 bases at V and 0 bases at J, with 10 bases in the middle. The V gene's germline CDR1 is MNHNS and CDR2 SASEGT. Written as DNA, the CDR3 is TGTGCCAGCAGTGGGGGCGGATATAGCAATCAGCCCCAGCATTTT. Protein sequence: CASSGGGYSNQPQHF.

This clonotype was observed a handful of times. The rearrangement uses TRBV3-1 and TRBJ1-4; D call uncertain. This CDR3 has 15 amino acids. Germline V CDR1 and CDR2: LGHDT, YNNKEL (reference sequence). Between the trimmed V and J ends, which lost 0 bases and 4 bases, there was a span of 9 bases. Written as DNA, the CDR3 is TGTGCCAGCAGCCAAGATCGGGGAGGTAATGAAAAACTGTTTTTT. Protein: CASSQDRGGNEKLFF.

V and J are TRBV5-1 and TRBJ2-3; D remains unclear. Per germline, CDR1 SGHRS and CDR2 YFSETQ. Trimming cost V 4 bases and J 3 bases, with 12 bases left between them. The CDR3 runs 14 residues. The CDR3 protein is CASSASFETDTQYF. CDR3 coding DNA: TGCGCCAGCAGCGCCTCGTTCGAAACAGATACGCAGTATTTT. The whole variable domain, remainder taken from reference TRBV5-1 and TRBJ2-3, is KAGVTQTPRYLIKTRGQQVTLSCSPISGHRSVSWYQQTPGQGLQFLFEYFSETQRNKGNFPGRFSGRQFSNSRSEMNVSTLELGDSALYLCASSASFETDTQYFGPGTRLTVL.